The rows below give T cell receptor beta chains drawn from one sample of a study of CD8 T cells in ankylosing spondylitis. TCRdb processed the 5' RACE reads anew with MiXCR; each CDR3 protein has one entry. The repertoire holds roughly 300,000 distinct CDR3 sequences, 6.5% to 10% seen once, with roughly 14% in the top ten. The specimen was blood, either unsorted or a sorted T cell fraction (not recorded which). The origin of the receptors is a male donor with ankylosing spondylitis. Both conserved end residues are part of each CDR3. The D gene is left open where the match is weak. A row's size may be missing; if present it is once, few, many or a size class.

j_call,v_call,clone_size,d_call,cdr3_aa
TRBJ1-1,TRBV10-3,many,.,CAIRVNTEAFF
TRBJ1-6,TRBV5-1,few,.,CASSLGMDHSPLHF
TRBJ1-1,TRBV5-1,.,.,CASSLEGGVGEAFF
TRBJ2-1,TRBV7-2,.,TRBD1,CASSLARWWTGVGDNEQFF
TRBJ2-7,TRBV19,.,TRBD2,CASSTLAGEPYEQYF
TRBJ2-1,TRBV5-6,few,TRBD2,CASSSLGRSYNEQFF
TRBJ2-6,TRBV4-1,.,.,CASKGVGSGANVLTF
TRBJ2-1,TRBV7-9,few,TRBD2,CASSLVFFGGGRNEQFF
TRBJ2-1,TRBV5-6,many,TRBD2,CASSSGLAYNEQFF
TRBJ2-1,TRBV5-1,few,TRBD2,CASSLTGTSGNYNEQFF
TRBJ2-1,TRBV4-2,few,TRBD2,CASSQAPSGITIYNEQFF
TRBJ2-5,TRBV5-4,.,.,CASSFLDQETQYF
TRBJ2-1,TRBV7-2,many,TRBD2,CASSPQLAGDGEQFF
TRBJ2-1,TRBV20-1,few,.,CSAVGRVGEQFF
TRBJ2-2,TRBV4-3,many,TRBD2,CASSQTLTGGDTGELFF
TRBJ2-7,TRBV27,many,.,CASSPLGRKDDGRKKEEQYF
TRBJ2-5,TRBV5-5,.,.,CASSLRAGETQYF
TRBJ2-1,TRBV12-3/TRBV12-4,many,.,CASSFSGGIYNEQFF
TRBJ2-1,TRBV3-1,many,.,CASSQDGERAQQFF
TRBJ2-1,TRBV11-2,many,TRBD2,CASSRTPRTSGPLSSYNEQFF
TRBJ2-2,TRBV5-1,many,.,CASRPTSNTGELFF
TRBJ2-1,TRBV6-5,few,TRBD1,CASSYAGQGAGEQFF
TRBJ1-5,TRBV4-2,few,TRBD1,CASSQDQEGQGWQPQHF
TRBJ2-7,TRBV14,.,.,CASSRLDWSDEQYF
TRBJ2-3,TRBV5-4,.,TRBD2,CASSIGTSGRGDTQYF
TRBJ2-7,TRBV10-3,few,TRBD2,CAISRGLKAGGPYEQYF
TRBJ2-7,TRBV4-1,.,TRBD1,CASSQEKTGGTYEQYF
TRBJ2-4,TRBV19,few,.,CASSIPGSYIQYF
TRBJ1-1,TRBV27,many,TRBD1,CASSYRGVNTEAFF
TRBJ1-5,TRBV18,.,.,CASSLGGYGNQPQHF
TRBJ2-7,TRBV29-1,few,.,CSVEVTAYEQYF
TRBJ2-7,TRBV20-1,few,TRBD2,CSARDPSASGSYEQYF
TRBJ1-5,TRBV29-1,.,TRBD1,CSVGQGVLQPQHF
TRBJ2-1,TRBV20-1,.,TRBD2,CSASTLGLRFHNEQFF
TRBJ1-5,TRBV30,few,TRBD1,CAWSSGQGGRGGPQHF
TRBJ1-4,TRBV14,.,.,CASSPGVTNEKLFF
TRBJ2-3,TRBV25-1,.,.,CARSEFSGGGSTDTQYF
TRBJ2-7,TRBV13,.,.,CASSLRDREQYF
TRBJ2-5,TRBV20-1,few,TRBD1,CSAREWSRGQETQYF
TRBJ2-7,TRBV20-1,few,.,CSAGARLEQYF
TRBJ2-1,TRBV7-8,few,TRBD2,CASSLDDGLADNEQFF